This TCR beta chain was recorded in a study of blood T cells in healthy people across ages. Study-level background: Roughly one uniquely barcoded beta molecule per two T cells was captured. Whole-study findings and limits: Per million T cells, TCR beta diversity dropped roughly linearly as age increased.

This clonotype was seen more than once but under ten times. Its antigen is as yet unknown. A second PCR of about 6 to 11 cycles used a sample-barcoded 5' primer and a J-beta primer mix. TCRdb re-called the 5' RACE reads with MiXCR, one entry per CDR3 protein. Found here are around 790,000 distinct CDR3 sequences, under 45% of them singletons; the top ten hold around 21%. The CDR3 length is 12 residues. Deletions cut 5 bases from V and 10 bases from J, with 14 bases between. Source material: blood. V and J are TRBV12-3 or TRBV12-4 and TRBJ1-2, with D hard to call. The receptor's source is a man in his 60s in good health. In DNA, the CDR3 is TGTGCCAGCAGTCAACGGTCCCCGGACTACACCTTC. This gives the protein CASSQRSPDYTF.